This T cell receptor (beta chain) was identified during a study of blood T cell repertoires in COVID-19. The germline V gene has CDR1 LGHDT and CDR2 YNNKEL (reference sequence). The CDR3 spans 14 residues. V lost 1 base and J 3 bases, leaving 8 bases between the germline ends. TCRdb's table, derived via immunoSEQ multiplex PCR, lists solely in-frame clones and lacks some. This sample yields 130,000 to 150,000 clones, of which 85% to 90% are seen a single time; about 4.1% belongs to the top ten. The source is a woman aged 40 to 55 with acute or convalescent COVID-19. Sequencing was done on a sample of peripheral blood. The J gene is TRBJ2-3, the V gene TRBV3-1 (or the pseudogene TRBV3-2); no clear D gene. CDR3 residues: CASSQGLVTDTQYF. The DNA for the CDR3 is TGTGCCAGCAGCCAAGGGCTAGTAACAGATACGCAGTATTTT.